This T cell receptor (beta chain) was recovered during a study of T-cell memory formation after mild COVID-19. Study at large: Clusters of TCRs were largely donor specific. General study findings and limits: CD4+ clones that contracted lay mainly in CM and EM; CD8+ ones lay in EMRA. A subset of responding clones appeared in pre-infection memory, suggesting cross-reactive memory joined.

Comment on this clonotype: Its antigen is unknown.

The length of the CDR3 is 15 residues. Trimming stripped 2 bases from V and 1 base from J, with 13 bases between. Germline values: CDR1 SQVTM, CDR2 ANQGSEA. MiXCR, run by TCRdb on the 5' RACE reads, gives a single entry per CDR3 protein. The data show fewer than 400,000 distinct CDR3 sequences, 10% to 15% seen once. The V call is TRBV29-1, the J call TRBJ2-3; no reliable D call. This clonotype originated in a man younger than 35 who had mild COVID-19 (a few samples of this study predate the infection). Cell type and time point are not known. Sequencing was carried out using PBMCs or a T cell subset sorted from them (not recorded which). The CDR3 bases are TGCAGCGTTGAATTTACCGGAAGCGGCACAGATACGCAGTATTTT. Its translation is CSVEFTGSGTDTQYF.